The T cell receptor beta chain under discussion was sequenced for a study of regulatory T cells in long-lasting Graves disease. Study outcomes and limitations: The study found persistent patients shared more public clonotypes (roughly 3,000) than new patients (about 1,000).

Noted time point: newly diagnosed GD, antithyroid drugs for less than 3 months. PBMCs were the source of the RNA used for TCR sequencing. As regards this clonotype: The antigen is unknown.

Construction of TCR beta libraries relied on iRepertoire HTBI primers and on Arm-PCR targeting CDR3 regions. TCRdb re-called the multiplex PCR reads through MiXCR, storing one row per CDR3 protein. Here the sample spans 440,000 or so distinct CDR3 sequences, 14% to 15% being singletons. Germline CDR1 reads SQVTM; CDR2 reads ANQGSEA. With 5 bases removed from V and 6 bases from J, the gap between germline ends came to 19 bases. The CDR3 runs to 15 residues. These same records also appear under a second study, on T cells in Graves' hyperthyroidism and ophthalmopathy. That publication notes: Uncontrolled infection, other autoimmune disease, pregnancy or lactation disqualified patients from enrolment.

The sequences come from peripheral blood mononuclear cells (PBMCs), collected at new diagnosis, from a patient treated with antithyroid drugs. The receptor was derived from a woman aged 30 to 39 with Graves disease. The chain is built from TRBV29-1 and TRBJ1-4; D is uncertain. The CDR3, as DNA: TGCAGCGTTCTTTTTTTTTCCGGAAGAGATGAAAAACTGTTTTTT. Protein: CSVLFFSGRDEKLFF. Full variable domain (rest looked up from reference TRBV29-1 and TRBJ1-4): SAVISQKPSRDICQRGTSLTIQCQVDSQVTMMFWYRQQPGQSLTLIATANQGSEATYESGFVIDKFPISRPNLTFSTLTVSNMSPEDSSIYLCSVLFFSGRDEKLFFGSGTQLSVL.